This T cell receptor beta chain was recovered during a study of cytomegalovirus exposure and HLA in healthy donors. Overall study findings and caveats: A link between a missense DCLRE1C variant and TCR beta V- and J-gene trimming emerged from a later analysis. In a later analysis, across HLA loci, associated TCR counts were highest for DRB1, lowest for HLA-C. Overall, some 160 TCR beta chains were annotated as cytomegalovirus-associated. A later analysis showed HLA-associated TCR beta chains outstripping equally common others in clonal expansion.

Germline V CDR1 and CDR2: SGDLS, YYNGEE. Trimming left V 7 bases short and J 4 bases short, with 19 bases between. The CDR3 spans 15 residues. Primers: 60 Vbeta forward and 13 Jbeta reverse. Libraries were prepared by immunoSEQ multiplex PCR; TCRdb keeps only in-frame clonotypes and omits some of them. The profile shows 150,000 to 200,000 clones, about three quarters of them singletons. This clone was counted between two and nine times. Its antigen is still unknown. The source material was PBMCs. The TCR originated in a man aged 45-65 years in good health and CMV-seropositive. The genes are TRBV9 and TRBJ2-3, with D perhaps matching TRBD2 (5 bases). The CDR3 here is CASDSKVGGADTQYF. The CDR3 coding sequence is TGTGCCAGCGACTCGAAGGTCGGAGGCGCAGATACGCAGTATTTT.